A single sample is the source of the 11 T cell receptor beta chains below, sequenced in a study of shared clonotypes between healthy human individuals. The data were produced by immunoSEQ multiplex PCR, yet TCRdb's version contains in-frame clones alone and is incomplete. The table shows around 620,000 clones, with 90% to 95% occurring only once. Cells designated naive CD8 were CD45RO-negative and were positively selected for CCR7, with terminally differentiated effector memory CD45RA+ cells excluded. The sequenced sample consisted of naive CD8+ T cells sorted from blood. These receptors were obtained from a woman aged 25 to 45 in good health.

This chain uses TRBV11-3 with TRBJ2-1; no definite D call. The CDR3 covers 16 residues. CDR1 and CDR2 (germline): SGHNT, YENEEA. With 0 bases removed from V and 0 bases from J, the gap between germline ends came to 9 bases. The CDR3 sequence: CASSLEHTSSYNEQFF. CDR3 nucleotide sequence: TGTGCCAGCAGCTTAGAACACACGAGCTCCTACAATGAGCAGTTCTTC.

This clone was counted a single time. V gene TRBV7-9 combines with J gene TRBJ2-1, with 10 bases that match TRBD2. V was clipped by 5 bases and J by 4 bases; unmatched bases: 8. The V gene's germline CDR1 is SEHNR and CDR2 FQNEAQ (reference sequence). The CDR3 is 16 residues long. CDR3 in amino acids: CASSLLAGARYNEQFF. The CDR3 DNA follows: TGTGCCAGCAGCCTCCTAGCGGGAGCGCGGTACAATGAGCAGTTCTTC. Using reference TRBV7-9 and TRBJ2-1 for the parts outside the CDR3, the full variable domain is DTGVSQNPRHKITKRGQNVTFRCDPISEHNRLYWYRQTLGQGPEFLTYFQNEAQLEKSRLLSDRFSAERPKGSFSTLEIQRTEQGDSAMYLCASSLLAGARYNEQFFGPGTRLTVL.

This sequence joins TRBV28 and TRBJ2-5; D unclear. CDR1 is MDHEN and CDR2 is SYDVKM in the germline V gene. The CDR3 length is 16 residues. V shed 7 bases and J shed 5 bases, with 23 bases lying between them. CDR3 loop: CASKRRQPEFAETQYF. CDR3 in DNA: TGTGCCAGCAAGAGACGTCAGCCCGAATTTGCTGAGACCCAGTACTTC.

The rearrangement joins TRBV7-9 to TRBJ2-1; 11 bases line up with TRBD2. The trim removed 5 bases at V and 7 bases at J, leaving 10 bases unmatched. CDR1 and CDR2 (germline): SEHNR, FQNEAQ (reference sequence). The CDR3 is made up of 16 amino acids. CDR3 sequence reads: CASSELAGDLGNEQFF. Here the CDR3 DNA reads TGTGCCAGCAGCGAACTAGCGGGAGATCTGGGGAATGAGCAGTTCTTC.

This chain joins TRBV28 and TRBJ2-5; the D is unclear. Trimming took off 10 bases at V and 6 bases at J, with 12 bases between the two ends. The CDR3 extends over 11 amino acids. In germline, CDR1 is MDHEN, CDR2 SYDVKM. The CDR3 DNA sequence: TGTGCCACCGGCTTTATGCAGACCCAGTACTTC. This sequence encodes CATGFMQTQYF.

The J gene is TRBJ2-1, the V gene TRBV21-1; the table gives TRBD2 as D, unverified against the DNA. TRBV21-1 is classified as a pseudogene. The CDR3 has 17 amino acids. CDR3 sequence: CASSKATGRPPYNEQFF. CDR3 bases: TGTGCCAGCAGCAAAGCTACCGGGAGGCCCCCCTACAATGAGCAGTTCTTC.

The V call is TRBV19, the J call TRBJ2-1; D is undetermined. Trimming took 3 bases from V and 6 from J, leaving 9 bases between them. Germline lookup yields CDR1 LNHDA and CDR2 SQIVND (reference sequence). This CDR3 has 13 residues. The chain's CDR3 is CASSISVANEQFF. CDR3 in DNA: TGTGCCAGTAGTATCTCGGTGGCCAATGAGCAGTTCTTC. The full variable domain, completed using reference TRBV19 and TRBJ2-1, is DGGITQSPKYLFRKEGQNVTLSCEQNLNHDAMYWYRQDPGQGLRLIYYSQIVNDFQKGDIAEGYSVSREKKESFPLTVTSAQKNPTAFYLCASSISVANEQFFGPGTRLTVL.

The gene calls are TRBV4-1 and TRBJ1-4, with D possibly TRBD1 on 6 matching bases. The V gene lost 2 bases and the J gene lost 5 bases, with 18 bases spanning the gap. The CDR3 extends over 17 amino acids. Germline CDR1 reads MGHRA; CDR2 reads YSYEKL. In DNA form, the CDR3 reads TGCGCCAGCAGCCAACCGGGACACGAAGAATGGAATGAAAAACTGTTTTTT. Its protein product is CASSQPGHEEWNEKLFF.

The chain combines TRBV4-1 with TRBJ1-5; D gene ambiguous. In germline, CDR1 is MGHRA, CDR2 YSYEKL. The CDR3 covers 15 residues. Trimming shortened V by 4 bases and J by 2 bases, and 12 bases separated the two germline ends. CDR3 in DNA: TGCGCCAGCAGCCCAATGGACGGTCGCAATCAGCCCCAGCATTTT. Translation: CASSPMDGRNQPQHF.

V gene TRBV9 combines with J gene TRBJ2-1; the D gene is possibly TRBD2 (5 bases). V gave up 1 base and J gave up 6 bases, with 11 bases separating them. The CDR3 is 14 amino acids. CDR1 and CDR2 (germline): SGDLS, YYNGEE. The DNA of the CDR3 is TGTGCCAGCAGCGTAAGGACTGGGCCCAATGAGCAGTTCTTC. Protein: CASSVRTGPNEQFF.

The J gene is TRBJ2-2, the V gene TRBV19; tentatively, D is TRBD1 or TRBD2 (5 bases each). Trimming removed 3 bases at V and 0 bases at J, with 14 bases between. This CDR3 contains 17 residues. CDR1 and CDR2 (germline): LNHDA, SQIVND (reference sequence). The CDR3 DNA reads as TGTGCCAGTAGTATTTTGGGGGAGCCCACGAACACCGGGGAGCTGTTTTTT. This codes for CASSILGEPTNTGELFF.